What follows are 21 T cell receptor delta chains derived from one specimen sequenced in a study of gamma-delta T cells after stem cell transplantation. TCRdb re-called clones from the RT-PCR reads via CATT. The sample shows roughly 1,700 delta-chain clones, 0.3% to 0.35% of them seen only once. Sequenced: gamma-delta T cells. Source of these receptors: a human donor. It is not recorded whose cells these are; they may come from a transplant donor.

Worth noting for this clone: It is likely a read error: a sequence one base away is far more abundant. Other DNA sequences in the same sample also yield this CDR3. J is TRDJ3 and V is TRDV2; 8 bases are shared with TRDD3. V dropped 1 base and J dropped 2; count of bases not matched to a gene: 6. This CDR3 comprises 18 residues. Germline V gene sequence: CDR1 GEAIGNYY, CDR2 EKD. CDR3: CACDTGGIWAWDTRQMFF. The CDR3, as DNA: TGTGCCTGTGACACAGGGGGGATATGGGCCTGGGACACCCGACAGATGTTTTTC.

With respect to this clone: This likely stems from a read error, as it lies one base from a far larger clone. The sample has other DNA sequences that encode this CDR3 too. The J gene is TRDJ1, the V gene TRDV2; 8 nucleotides line up with TRDD3. Per germline, CDR1 GEAIGNYY and CDR2 EKD. This CDR3 is 18 amino acids long. The CDR3 nucleotides read TGTGCCTGTGAACCCGTACTGGGGGCTACTGGCTACACCGATAAACTTATCTTT. Translating gives CACEPVLGATGYTDKLIF.

This clone was recorded a few times. A far larger clone is one nucleotide away, so this likely arose from a read error. V is TRDV2 and J is TRDJ1, with TRDD3 identical over 9 bases. V was clipped by 1 base and J by 2 bases; unmatched bases: 10. CDR1 is GEAIGNYY and CDR2 is EKD in the germline V gene. The CDR3 is 17 residues long. CDR3 DNA: TGTGCCTGTGACACACCGGGGGATACTGGTTATACCGATAAACTCATCTTT. Protein sequence: CACDTPGDTGYTDKLIF.

This clone was seen more than once but under ten times. The protein given by TCRdb reflects a much larger clone and differs at residue 16 from this DNA's translation, likely from a read error; the protein shown is the DNA's translation. CDR3 sequence reads: CACDDVKTPRGGSNKHIF. In nucleotides, the CDR3 is TGTGCCTGTGACGACGTGAAAACCCCGAGGGGGGGGTCTAATAAACACATCTTT. This chain links TRDV2 with TRDJ1; the D gene is possibly TRDD3 (5 bases). From germline, CDR1 is GEAIGNYY and CDR2 EKD. This CDR3 is built from 18 residues.

As regards this clone: TCRdb has a much larger clone's protein, which differs at residue 5 from the translation of this DNA, likely because of a read error; what is shown is the protein translated from the DNA. CDR3 loop: CACDRLLGDSQIYTDKLIF. CDR3 bases: TGTGCCTGTGACCGGTTACTGGGGGATTCCCAGATATACACCGATAAACTCATCTTT. The chain uses TRDV2 and TRDJ1; 10 positions match TRDD3. V lost 3 bases to trimming and J lost 0 bases; unmatched junction nucleotides: 15. Germline CDR1 GEAIGNYY, CDR2 EKD. The CDR3 loop spans 19 amino acids.

Worth noting for this clone: This DNA's translation and the protein TCRdb lists, from a much larger clone, do not match at residue 5, likely due to a read error; the protein shown is translated from the DNA. The chain couples TRDV2 to TRDJ1; 12 bases match TRDD3. This CDR3 is 16 amino acids long. J gave up 2 bases and V 2 bases, and 5 bases lay outside the gene matches. CDR1 GEAIGNYY and CDR2 EKD come from the germline V gene. The CDR3 loop reads CACDMLGDTGTDKLIF. For the CDR3, the DNA is TGTGCCTGTGACATGCTGGGGGATACGGGGACCGATAAACTCATCTTT.

This clone was observed a handful of times. TCRdb's entry gives the protein of a much larger clone, which mismatches this DNA's translation at residue 3, likely from a read error; the protein reported here is translated from the DNA. J is TRDJ1 and V is TRDV2; D may be TRDD2 (5 bases). The CDR3 is 16 amino acids. Per germline, CDR1 GEAIGNYY and CDR2 EKD. The CDR3 here is CARDTLTLQNTDKLIF. DNA for the CDR3: TGTGCCCGTGACACCCTTACCCTTCAAAACACCGATAAACTCATCTTT.

This clone showed up just a few times. The protein recorded in TCRdb matches a much larger clone and deviates from this DNA's translation at residue 9, suggesting a read error; the protein here is obtained by translating the DNA. The J gene is TRDJ1, the V gene TRDV2; either TRDD2 or TRDD3 may supply D (5 bases each). The V end was cut by 2 bases, the J end by 5 bases, with 26 bases between. The CDR3 contains 18 residues. Germline-derived CDR1 and CDR2 are GEAIGNYY and EKD. CDR3 sequence (DNA): TGTGCCTGTGACAGAGTCCCTACTGAGGGATTTGACTTGGATAAACTCATCTTT. Translating it yields CACDRVPTEGFDLDKLIF.

On this clone itself: TCRdb assigns this DNA the protein of a much larger clone, which departs from its translation at residue 7; this likely reflects a read error, and the protein shown comes from translating the DNA. V gene TRDV2 combines with J gene TRDJ1; the D is unclear. This CDR3 is 16 amino acids long. Trimming took 0 bases from V and 4 from J, leaving 17 bases between them. CDR1 and CDR2 (germline): GEAIGNYY, EKD. In nucleotides, the CDR3 is TGTGCCTGTGACACCATAGGCGACGCGGGCGGCGATAAACTCATCTTT. Protein product: CACDTIGDAGGDKLIF.

Concerning this clone itself: Since a far larger clone is one base different, this is likely a read error. Other DNA sequences within the sample encode an identical CDR3. The rearrangement joins TRDV2 to TRDJ3, with 9 bases fitting TRDD3. The CDR3 runs 18 residues. Per germline, CDR1 GEAIGNYY and CDR2 EKD. The CDR3 spells CACDTAGGFSWDTRQMFF. CDR3 sequence (DNA): TGTGCCTGTGACACCGCTGGGGGATTCTCCTGGGACACTCGACAGATGTTTTTC.

This clone is medium-sized in the sample. This chain joins TRDV2 and TRDJ1, with TRDD3 matching 13 bases. Per germline, CDR1 GEAIGNYY and CDR2 EKD. This CDR3 comprises 23 residues. V dropped 3 bases and J dropped 0; count of bases not matched to a gene: 24. DNA of the CDR3: TGTGCCTGTGACTCGGTACTGGGGGATACGCGGGGAGGTGAGGGACCGTACACCGATAAACTCATCTTT. Its translation is CACDSVLGDTRGGEGPYTDKLIF.

In this sample, this clone turned up a few times. The likely explanation is a read error, given a far larger clone one base away. Other DNA variants within this sample encode the same CDR3. The chain uses TRDV2 and TRDJ1, with 7 bases aligning to TRDD3. CDR3 length: 18 residues. V trimming: 7 bases; J trimming: 2 bases; junction bases outside the gene matches: 21. CDR1 and CDR2 from the germline V gene are GEAIGNYY and EKD. The CDR3 loop is CACDPVSDRDTRTDKLIF. The CDR3 nucleotides are TGTGCCTGCGACCCGGTTTCAGACAGGGATACTCGGACCGATAAACTCATCTTT.

This clone came up a few times. A far larger clone is just one base off, so this is likely a read error. Other nucleotide sequences from this sample produce the same CDR3. This chain connects TRDV2 to TRDJ1; TRDD3 matches at 7 bases. The CDR3 has 18 residues. Germline V gene data show CDR1 as GEAIGNYY and CDR2 as EKD. CDR3 loop: CACDPVSDRDTRTDKLIF. CDR3 DNA sequence: TGCGCCTGTGACCCGGTTTCAGACAGGGATACTCGGACCGATAAACTCATCTTT.

In this sample, this clone is large (0.1 to 1%). Other DNA sequences of this sample code for an identical CDR3. This chain connects TRDV2 to TRDJ1; the match to TRDD3 covers 8 bases. The CDR3 loop spans 17 amino acids. J was trimmed by 2 bases and V by 2 bases; bases with no gene match: 12. CDR1 is GEAIGNYY and CDR2 is EKD in the germline V gene. Written as DNA, the CDR3 is TGTGCCTGTGACAATATGCTGGGGGAACGTAGAACCGATAAACTCATCTTT. Translation gives CACDNMLGERRTDKLIF.

Remarks on this clone: The translation of this DNA and the TCRdb protein of a much larger clone differ at residue 6, probably owing to a read error; the protein shown here is translated from the DNA. The chain has TRDV2 and TRDJ1; 7 bases align to TRDD3. The CDR3 is 18 amino acids. Losses at the gene ends were 0 bases for V and 1 base for J; bases not matched to a gene: 13. Germline CDR1 GEAIGNYY, CDR2 EKD. CDR3 coding DNA: TGTGCCTGTGACACCGCGGGAACTGGGGTACACCCCACCGATAAACTCATCTTT. It codes for CACDTAGTGVHPTDKLIF.

As to this clone: This may be a read error: a much more frequent sequence differs by one nucleotide. The sample carries other DNA sequences with the same CDR3. V usage is TRDV2 and J usage is TRDJ1; the D gene is possibly TRDD2 (5 bases). This CDR3 contains 16 residues. Deletions cut 0 bases from V and 3 bases from J, with 16 bases between. Per the germline V gene, CDR1 is GEAIGNYY and CDR2 is EKD. CDR3 amino acids: CACDTLPPRDADKLIF. The DNA of the CDR3 is TGTGCCTGTGACACCCTTCCCCCACGCGATGCCGATAAACTCATCTTT.

This clone has more than one count but fewer than ten. This DNA's translation differs at residue 11 from TCRdb's protein, which comes from a much larger clone; a read error is likely, and the protein shown is translated from the DNA. This chain links TRDV2 with TRDJ1; 7 bases fit TRDD3. Germline V gene sequence: CDR1 GEAIGNYY, CDR2 EKD. The CDR3 covers 17 residues. Unmatched junction bases numbered 11, after V lost 1 base and J lost 1 base. CDR3 nucleotides: TGTGCCTGTGACACGATGGGAGCTGGGGGCTGCACCGATAAACTCATCTTT. Protein product: CACDTMGAGGCTDKLIF.

There are a few counts of this clone. The TCRdb record carries a much larger clone's protein, which differs from this DNA's translation at residue 11; a read error is the likely cause, and the protein listed here is the DNA translation. The chain joins TRDV2 to TRDJ1; 11 bases are shared with TRDD3. V was clipped by 1 base and J by 0 bases; unmatched bases: 6. The germline CDR1 and CDR2 sequences are GEAIGNYY and EKD. This CDR3 has 17 amino acids. CDR3 sequence reads: CACDTLGDTRHTDKLIF. For the CDR3, the DNA is TGTGCCTGTGACACTCTGGGGGATACCCGGCACACCGATAAACTCATCTTT.

By proportion, this clone is medium-sized. The chain carries TRDV2 and TRDJ1; D remains unclear. CDR3 size: 14 residues. CDR1 GEAIGNYY and CDR2 EKD come from the germline V gene. The V gene lost 1 base and the J gene lost 3 bases, with 11 bases spanning the gap. DNA of the CDR3: TGTGCCTGTGACACGGTAGGTCCTCCCGATAAACTCATCTTT. This gives the protein CACDTVGPPDKLIF.

This clone is large. The sample has other DNA sequences that encode this CDR3 too. This rearrangement joins TRDV2 to TRDJ1; a weak D match, TRDD3 (5 bases). The CDR3 spans 17 residues. Germline V gene lookup returns CDR1 GEAIGNYY and CDR2 EKD. The V and J ends lost 1 base and 0 bases respectively, with 17 bases between them. The CDR3 coding sequence is TGTGCCTGTGACACAATCCGCCCGAGGGGGTACACCGATAAACTCATCTTT. It is translated as CACDTIRPRGYTDKLIF.

In regard to this clone: A single base is all that separates this from a far larger clone, so a read error is likely. Other DNA sequences in the sample encode the same CDR3. CDR3 protein: CACDTVGDTHGRLIF. The CDR3 DNA is TGTGCCTGCGACACCGTAGGGGATACCCACGGGAGACTCATCTTT. This chain joins TRDV2 and TRDJ1, with 8 bases aligning to TRDD3. This CDR3 spans 15 amino acids. The germline gives CDR1 GEAIGNYY, CDR2 EKD.